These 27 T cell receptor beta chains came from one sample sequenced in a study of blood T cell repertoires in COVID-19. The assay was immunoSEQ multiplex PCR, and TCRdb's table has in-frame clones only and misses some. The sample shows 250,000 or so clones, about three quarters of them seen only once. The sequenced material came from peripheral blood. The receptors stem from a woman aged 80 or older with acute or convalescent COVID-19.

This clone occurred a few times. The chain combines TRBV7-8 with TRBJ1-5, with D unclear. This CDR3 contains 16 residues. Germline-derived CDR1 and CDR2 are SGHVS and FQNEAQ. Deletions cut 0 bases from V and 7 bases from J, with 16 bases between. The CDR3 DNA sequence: TGTGCCAGCAGCTTAGCCTCGGCAGAGGCACGCCAGCCCCAGCATTTT. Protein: CASSLASAEARQPQHF.

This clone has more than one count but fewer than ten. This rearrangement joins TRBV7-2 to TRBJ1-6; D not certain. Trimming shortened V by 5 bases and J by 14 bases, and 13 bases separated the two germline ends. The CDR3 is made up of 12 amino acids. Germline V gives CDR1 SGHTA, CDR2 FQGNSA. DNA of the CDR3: TGTGCCAGCAGCAAATCCTTCGGGGCCCTCCACTTT. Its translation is CASSKSFGALHF.

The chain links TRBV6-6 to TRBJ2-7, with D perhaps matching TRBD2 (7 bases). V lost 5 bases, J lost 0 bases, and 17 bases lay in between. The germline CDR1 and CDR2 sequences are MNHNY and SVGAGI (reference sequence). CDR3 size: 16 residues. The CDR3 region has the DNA TGTGCCAGCAGTCGTTCGGGGGGCGCTAGCTCCTACGAGCAGTACTTC. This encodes CASSRSGGASSYEQYF.

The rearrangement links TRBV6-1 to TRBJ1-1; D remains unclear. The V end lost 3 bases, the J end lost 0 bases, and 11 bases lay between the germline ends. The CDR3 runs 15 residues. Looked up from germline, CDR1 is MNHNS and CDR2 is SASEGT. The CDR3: CASSDPGLMNTEAFF. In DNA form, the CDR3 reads TGTGCCAGCAGTGACCCAGGACTCATGAACACTGAAGCTTTCTTT.

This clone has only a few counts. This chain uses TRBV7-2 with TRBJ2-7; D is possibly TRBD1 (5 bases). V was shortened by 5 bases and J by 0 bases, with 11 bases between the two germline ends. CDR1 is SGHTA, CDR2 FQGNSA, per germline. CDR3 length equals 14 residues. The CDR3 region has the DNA TGTGCCAGCAGCCCCGACAGCCACTCCTACGAGCAGTACTTC. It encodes CASSPDSHSYEQYF.

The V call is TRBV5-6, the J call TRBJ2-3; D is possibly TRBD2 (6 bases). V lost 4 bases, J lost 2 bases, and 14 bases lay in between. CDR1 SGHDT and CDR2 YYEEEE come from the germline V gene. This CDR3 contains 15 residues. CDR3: CASSGTGLPTDTQYF. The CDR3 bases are TGTGCCAGCAGCGGGACGGGACTTCCCACAGATACGCAGTATTTT.

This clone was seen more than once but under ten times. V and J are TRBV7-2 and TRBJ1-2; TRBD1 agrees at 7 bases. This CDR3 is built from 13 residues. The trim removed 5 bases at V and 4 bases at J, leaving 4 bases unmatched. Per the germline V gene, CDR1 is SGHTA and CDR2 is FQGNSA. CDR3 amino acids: CASSRDSFYGYTF. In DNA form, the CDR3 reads TGTGCCAGCAGCCGGGACAGCTTCTATGGCTACACCTTC.

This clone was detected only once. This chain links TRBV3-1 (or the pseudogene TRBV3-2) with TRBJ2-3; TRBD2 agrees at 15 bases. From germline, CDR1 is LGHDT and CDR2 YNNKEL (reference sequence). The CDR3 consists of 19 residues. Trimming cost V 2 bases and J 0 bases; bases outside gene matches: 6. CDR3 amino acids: CASSQPGTSGGRSTDTQYF. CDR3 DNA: TGTGCCAGCAGCCAACCCGGGACTAGCGGGGGGCGAAGCACAGATACGCAGTATTTT.

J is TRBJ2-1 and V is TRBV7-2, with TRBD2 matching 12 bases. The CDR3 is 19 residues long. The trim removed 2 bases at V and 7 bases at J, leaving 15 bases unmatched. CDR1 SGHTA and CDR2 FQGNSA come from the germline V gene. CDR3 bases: TGTGCCAGCAGCTTAAACAGCTGGTGGCTAGCGGGAGGGTATAATGAGCAGTTCTTC. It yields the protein CASSLNSWWLAGGYNEQFF.

CDR3 in amino acids: CASRGTANEQFF. DNA of the CDR3: TGTGCCAGCAGGGGGACAGCCAATGAGCAGTTCTTC. The V gene is TRBV12-3 or TRBV12-4, the J gene TRBJ2-1; 7 bases are shared with TRBD1. The CDR3 runs to 12 residues. V dropped 6 bases and J dropped 6; count of bases not matched to a gene: 2.

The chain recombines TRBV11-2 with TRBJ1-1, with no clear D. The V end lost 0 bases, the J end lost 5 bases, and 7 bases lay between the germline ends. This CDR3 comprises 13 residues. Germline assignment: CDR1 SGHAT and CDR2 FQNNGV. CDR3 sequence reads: CASSLDWRTEAFF. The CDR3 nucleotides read TGTGCCAGCAGCTTAGACTGGAGAACTGAAGCTTTCTTT.

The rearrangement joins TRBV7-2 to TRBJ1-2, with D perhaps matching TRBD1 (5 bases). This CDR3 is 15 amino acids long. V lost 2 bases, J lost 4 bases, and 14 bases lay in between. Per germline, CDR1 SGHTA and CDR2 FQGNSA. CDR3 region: CASSLTAGKSYGYTF. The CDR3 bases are TGTGCCAGCAGCTTAACGGCAGGGAAGAGCTATGGCTACACCTTC.

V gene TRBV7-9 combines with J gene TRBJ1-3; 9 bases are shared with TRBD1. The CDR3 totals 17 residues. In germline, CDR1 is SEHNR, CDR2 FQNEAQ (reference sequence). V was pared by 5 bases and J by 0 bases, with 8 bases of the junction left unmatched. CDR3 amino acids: CASSLIRTGVSGNTIYF. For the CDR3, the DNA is TGTGCCAGCAGCCTCATCCGGACAGGGGTCTCTGGAAACACCATATATTTT.

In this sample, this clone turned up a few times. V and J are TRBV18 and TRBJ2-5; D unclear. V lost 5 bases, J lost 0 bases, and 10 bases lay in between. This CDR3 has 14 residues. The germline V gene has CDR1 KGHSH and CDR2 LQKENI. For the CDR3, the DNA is TGTGCCAGCTCATTTATGTCGTACCAAGAGACCCAGTACTTC. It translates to CASSFMSYQETQYF.

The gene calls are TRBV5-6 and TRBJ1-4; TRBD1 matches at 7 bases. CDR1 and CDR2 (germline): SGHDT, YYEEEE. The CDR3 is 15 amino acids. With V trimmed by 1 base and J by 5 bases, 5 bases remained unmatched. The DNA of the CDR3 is TGTGCCAGCAGCTTGTTTGGGACAGCAAATGAAAAACTGTTTTTT. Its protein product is CASSLFGTANEKLFF.

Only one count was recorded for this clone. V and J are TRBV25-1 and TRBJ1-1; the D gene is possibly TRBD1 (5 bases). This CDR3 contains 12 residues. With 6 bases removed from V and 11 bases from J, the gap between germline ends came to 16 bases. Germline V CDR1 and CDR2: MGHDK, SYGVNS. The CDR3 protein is CASRLGLPTAFF. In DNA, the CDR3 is TGTGCCAGCAGATTGGGGCTCCCTACGGCTTTCTTT.

Here the CDR3 DNA reads TGTGCCAGTAGTATAGGGACTAGCGGAACCTACAATGAGCAGTTCTTC. Its protein product is CASSIGTSGTYNEQFF. The chain recombines TRBV19 with TRBJ2-1, with TRBD2 identical over 10 bases. V gave up 1 base and J gave up 2 bases; unmatched junction bases: 2. Per the germline V gene, CDR1 is LNHDA and CDR2 is SQIVND (reference sequence). This CDR3 spans 16 amino acids.

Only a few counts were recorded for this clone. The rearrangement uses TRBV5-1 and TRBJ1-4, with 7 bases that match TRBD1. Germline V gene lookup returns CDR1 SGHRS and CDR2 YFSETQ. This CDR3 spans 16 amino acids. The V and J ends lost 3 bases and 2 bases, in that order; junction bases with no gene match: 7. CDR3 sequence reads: CASSSTGLGTNEKLFF. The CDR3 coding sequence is TGCGCCAGCAGCTCGACAGGGCTCGGGACTAATGAAAAACTGTTTTTT.

The CDR3 spells CASSPQGSYNSPLHF. CDR3 DNA: TGTGCCAGCAGCCCACAGGGCTCCTATAATTCACCCCTCCACTTT. V is TRBV7-2 and J is TRBJ1-6; a weak D match, TRBD1 (6 bases). The CDR3 has 15 residues. Germline CDR1 is SGHTA and CDR2 is FQGNSA. Trimming took off 5 bases at V and 0 bases at J, with 8 bases between the two ends.

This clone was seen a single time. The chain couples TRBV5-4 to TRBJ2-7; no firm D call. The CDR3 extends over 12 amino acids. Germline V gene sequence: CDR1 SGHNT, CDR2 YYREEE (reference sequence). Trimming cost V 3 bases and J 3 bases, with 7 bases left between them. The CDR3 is CASSSDNYEQYF. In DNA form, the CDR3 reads TGTGCCAGCAGCTCAGACAACTACGAGCAGTACTTC.

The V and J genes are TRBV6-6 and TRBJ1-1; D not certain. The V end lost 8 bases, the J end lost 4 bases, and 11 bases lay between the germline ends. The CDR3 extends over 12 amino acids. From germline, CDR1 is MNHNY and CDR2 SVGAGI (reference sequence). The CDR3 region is CASFPGGTEAFF. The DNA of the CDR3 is TGTGCCAGCTTCCCTGGCGGCACTGAAGCTTTCTTT.

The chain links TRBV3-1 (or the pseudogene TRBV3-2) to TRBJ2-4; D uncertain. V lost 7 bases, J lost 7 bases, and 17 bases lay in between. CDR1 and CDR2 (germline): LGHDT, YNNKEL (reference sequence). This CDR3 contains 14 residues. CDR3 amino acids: CASTSVRPRNIQYF. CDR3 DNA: TGTGCCAGCACCTCCGTACGGCCGAGGAACATTCAGTACTTC.

CDR3 loop: CAWSVFGGSSYEQYF. The CDR3 DNA reads TGTGCCTGGAGTGTGTTTGGTGGCAGCTCCTACGAGCAGTACTTC. The chain has TRBV30 and TRBJ2-7, with unresolved D. The germline V gene has CDR1 GTSNPN and CDR2 SVGIG (reference sequence). This CDR3 contains 15 residues. The V and J ends lost 0 bases and 0 bases respectively, with 12 bases between them.

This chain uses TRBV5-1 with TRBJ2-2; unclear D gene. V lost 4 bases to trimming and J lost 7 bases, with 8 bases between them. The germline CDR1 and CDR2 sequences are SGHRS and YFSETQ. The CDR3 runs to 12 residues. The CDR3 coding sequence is TGCGCCAGCAGCATAGATAACGGGGAGCTGTTTTTT. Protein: CASSIDNGELFF.

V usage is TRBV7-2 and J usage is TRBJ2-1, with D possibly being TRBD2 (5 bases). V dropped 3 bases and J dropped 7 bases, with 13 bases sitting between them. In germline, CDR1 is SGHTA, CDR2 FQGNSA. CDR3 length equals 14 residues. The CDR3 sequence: CASSFRGSLNEQFF. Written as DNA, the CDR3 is TGTGCCAGCAGCTTCCGGGGTTCCCTTAATGAGCAGTTCTTC.

In DNA form, the CDR3 reads TGCAGCGTTAGGTTCGGACTAGGTGGGGCTGAAGCTTTCTTT. Translated, it gives CSVRFGLGGAEAFF. The chain is built from TRBV29-1 and TRBJ1-1; D not resolved. The length of the CDR3 is 14 residues. Germline V CDR1 and CDR2: SQVTM, ANQGSEA. V was trimmed by 5 bases and J by 6 bases, leaving 19 bases between them.

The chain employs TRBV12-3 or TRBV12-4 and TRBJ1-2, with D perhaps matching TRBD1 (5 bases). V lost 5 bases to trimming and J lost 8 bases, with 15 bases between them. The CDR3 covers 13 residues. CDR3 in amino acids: CASSPSRGVGYTF. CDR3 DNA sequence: TGTGCCAGCAGTCCATCTCGGGGGGTGGGCTACACCTTC.